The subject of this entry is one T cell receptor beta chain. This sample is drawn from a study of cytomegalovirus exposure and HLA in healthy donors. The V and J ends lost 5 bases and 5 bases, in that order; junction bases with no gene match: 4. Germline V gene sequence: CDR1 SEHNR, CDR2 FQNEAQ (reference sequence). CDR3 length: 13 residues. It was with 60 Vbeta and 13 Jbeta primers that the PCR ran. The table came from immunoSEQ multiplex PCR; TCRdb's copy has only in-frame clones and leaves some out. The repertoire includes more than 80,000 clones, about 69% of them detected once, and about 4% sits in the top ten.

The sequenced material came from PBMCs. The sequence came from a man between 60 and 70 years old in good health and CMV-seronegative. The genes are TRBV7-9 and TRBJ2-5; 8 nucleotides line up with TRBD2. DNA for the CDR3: TGTGCCAGCAGCGCGGGGGGATCCGAGACCCAGTACTTC. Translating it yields CASSAGGSETQYF.